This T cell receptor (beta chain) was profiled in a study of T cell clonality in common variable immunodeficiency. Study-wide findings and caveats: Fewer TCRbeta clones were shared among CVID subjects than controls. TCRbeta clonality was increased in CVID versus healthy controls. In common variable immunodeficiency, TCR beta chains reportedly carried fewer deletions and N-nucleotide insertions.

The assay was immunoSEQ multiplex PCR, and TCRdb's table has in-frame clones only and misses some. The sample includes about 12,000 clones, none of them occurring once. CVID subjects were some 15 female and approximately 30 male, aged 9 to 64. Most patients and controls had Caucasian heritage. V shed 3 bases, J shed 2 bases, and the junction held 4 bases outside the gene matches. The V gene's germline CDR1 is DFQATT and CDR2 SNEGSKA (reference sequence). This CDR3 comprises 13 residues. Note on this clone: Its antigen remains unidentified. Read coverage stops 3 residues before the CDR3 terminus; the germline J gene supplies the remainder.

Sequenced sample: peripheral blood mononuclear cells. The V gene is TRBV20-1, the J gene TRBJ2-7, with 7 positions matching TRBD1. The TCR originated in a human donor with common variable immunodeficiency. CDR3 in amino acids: CSARSGGPYEQYF. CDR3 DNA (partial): TGCAGTGCTAGGTCAGGGGGACCCTACGAG.